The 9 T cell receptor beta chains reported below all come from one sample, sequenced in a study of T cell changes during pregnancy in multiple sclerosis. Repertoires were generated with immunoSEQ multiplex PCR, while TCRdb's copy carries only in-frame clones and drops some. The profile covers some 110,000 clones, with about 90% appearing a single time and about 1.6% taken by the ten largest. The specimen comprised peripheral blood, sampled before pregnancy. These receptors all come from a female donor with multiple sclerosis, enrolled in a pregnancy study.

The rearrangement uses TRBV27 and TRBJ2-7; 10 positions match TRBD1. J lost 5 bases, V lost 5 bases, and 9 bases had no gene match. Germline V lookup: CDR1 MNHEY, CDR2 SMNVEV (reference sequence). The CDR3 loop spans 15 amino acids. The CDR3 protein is CASSPGTGELDEQYF. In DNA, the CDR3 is TGTGCCAGCAGTCCCGGGACAGGGGAATTGGACGAGCAGTACTTC.

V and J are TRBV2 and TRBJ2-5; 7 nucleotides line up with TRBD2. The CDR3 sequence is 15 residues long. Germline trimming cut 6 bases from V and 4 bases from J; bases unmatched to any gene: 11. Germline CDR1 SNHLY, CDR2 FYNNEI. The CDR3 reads CASRGGTWAAETQYF. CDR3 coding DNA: TGTGCCAGCAGGGGGGGGACTTGGGCAGCAGAGACCCAGTACTTC.

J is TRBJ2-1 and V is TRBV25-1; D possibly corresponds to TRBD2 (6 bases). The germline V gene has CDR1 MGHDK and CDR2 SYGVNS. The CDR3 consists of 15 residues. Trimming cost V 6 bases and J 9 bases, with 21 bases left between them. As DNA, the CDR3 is TGTGCCAGCAGGGCGGGACTGGGGGTTTATGGTGAGCAGTTCTTC. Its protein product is CASRAGLGVYGEQFF.

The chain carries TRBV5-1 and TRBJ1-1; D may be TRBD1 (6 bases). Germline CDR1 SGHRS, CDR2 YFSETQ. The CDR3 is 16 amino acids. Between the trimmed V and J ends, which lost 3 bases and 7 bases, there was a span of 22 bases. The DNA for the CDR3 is TGCGCCAGCAGCTCGACAGGCCCTCTTTTTGAGGGTGAAGCTTTCTTT. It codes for CASSSTGPLFEGEAFF.

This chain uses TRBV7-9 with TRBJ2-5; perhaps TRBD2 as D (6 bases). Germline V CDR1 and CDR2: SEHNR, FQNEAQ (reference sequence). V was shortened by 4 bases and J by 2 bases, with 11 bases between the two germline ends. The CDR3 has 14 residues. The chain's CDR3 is CASSSGEGQETQYF. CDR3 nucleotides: TGTGCCAGCAGCTCGGGGGAAGGACAAGAGACCCAGTACTTC. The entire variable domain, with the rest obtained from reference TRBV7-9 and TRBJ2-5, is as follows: DTGVSQNPRHKITKRGQNVTFRCDPISEHNRLYWYRQTLGQGPEFLTYFQNEAQLEKSRLLSDRFSAERPKGSFSTLEIQRTEQGDSAMYLCASSSGEGQETQYFGPGTRLLVL.

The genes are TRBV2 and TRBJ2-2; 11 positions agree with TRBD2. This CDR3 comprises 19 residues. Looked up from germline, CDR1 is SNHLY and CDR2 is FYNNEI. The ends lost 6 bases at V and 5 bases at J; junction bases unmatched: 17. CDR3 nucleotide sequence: TGTGCCAGCAGCGAACAAAAAAGGCTAGCGGGAGGAATAACCGGGGAGCTGTTTTTT. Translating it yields CASSEQKRLAGGITGELFF.

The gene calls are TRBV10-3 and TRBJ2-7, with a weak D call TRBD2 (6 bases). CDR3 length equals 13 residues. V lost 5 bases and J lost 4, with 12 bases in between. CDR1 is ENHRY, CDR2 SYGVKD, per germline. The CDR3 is CAISPLAEYEQYF. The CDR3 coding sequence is TGTGCCATCAGTCCACTAGCAGAATACGAGCAGTACTTC.

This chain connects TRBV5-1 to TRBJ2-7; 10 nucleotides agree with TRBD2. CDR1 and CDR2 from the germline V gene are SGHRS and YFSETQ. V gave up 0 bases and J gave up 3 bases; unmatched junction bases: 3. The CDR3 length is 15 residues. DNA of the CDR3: TGCGCCAGCAGCTTGGAGCGGGGGGGCCTCTACGAGCAGTACTTC. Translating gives CASSLERGGLYEQYF.

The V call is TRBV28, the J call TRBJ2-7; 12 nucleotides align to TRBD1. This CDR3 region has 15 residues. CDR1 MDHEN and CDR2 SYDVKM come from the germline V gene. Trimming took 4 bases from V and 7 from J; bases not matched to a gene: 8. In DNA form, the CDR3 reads TGTGCCAGCAGTTCCCCGGGACAGGGGGCGTGGGAGCAGTACTTC. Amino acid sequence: CASSSPGQGAWEQYF.